One TCR beta chain is described in this entry. The data derive from a study of control samples from healthy donors and cancer patients. Sequenced by immunoSEQ multiplex PCR; TCRdb stores in-frame clones only, minus some. Altogether 55,000 to 85,000 clones are present, 70% to 90% being singletons, with the ten largest covering 2% to 2.5%. The sample consisted of PBMCs. The receptor comes from a woman aged 45-65 years with head and neck cancer.

The DNA of the CDR3 is TGTGCCAGCAGCCAGACAGGTAAAGAAGCTTTCTTT. Translated: CASSQTGKEAFF. The chain employs TRBV11-2 and TRBJ1-1; D perhaps matches TRBD1 (6 bases). Germline CDR1 and CDR2: SGHAT and FQNNGV. V lost 5 bases and J 8 bases, leaving 12 bases between the germline ends. CDR3 length: 12 amino acids.